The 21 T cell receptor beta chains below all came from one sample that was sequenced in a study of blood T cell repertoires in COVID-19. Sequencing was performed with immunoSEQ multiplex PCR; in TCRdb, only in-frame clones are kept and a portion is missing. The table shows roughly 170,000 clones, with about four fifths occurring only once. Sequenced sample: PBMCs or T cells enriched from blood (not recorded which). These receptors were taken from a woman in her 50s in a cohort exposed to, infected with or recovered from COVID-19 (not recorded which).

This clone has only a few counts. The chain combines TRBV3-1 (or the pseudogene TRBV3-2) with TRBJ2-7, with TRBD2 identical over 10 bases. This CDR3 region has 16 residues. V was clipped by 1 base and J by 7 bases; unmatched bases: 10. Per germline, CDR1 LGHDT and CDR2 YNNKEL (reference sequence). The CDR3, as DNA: TGTGCCAGCAGCCAAGGAGCGTCCAGCGGGAGGGGGGAGCAGTACTTC. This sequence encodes CASSQGASSGRGEQYF.

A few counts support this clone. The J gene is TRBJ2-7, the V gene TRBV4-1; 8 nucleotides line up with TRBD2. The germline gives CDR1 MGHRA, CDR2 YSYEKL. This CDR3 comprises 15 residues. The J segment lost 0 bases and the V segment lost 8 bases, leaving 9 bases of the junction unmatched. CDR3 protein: CASSTSADSSYEQYF. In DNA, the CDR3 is TGCGCCAGCTCGACTAGCGCTGATAGCTCCTACGAGCAGTACTTC.

CDR3 coding DNA: TGTGCCAGCAGCTTATTCGCAGAACACTACGAGCAGTACTTC. Amino acids: CASSLFAEHYEQYF. The chain couples TRBV7-3 to TRBJ2-7; D call uncertain. V was clipped by 2 bases and J by 3 bases, with 11 bases between them. Germline assignment: CDR1 SGHTA and CDR2 FQGTGA. The CDR3 runs to 14 residues.

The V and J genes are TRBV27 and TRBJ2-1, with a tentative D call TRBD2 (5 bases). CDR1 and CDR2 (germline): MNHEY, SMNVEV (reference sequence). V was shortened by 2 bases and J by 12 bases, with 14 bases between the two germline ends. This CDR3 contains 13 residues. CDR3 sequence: CASSLGRGTVQFF. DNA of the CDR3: TGTGCCAGCAGTTTAGGTCGGGGAACGGTGCAGTTCTTC.

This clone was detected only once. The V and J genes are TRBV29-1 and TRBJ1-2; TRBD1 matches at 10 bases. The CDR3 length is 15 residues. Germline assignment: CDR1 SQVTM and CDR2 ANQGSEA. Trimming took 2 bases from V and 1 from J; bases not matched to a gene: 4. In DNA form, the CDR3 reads TGCAGCGTTGAAAGGACAGGGGGGTTTAACTATGGCTACACCTTC. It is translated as CSVERTGGFNYGYTF.

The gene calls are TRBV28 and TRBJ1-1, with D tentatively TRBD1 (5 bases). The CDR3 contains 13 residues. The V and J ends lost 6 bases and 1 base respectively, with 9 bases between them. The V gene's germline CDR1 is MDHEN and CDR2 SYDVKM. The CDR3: CASRTQGNTEAFF. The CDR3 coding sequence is TGTGCCAGCAGGACCCAGGGGAACACTGAAGCTTTCTTT.

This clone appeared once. CDR3: CASRTGTGHGYTF. Here the CDR3 DNA reads TGTGCCAGCCGAACCGGGACAGGGCATGGCTACACCTTC. The J gene is TRBJ1-2, the V gene TRBV6-6; 9 nucleotides line up with TRBD1. The CDR3 runs 13 residues. Trimming cost V 8 bases and J 6 bases; bases outside gene matches: 7. Germline CDR1 and CDR2: MNHNY and SVGAGI (reference sequence).

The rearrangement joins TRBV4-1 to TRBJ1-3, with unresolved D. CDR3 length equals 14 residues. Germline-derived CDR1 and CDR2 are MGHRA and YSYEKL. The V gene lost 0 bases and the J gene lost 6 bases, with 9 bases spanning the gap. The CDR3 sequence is CASSQESAENTIYF. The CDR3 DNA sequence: TGCGCCAGCAGCCAAGAATCGGCGGAAAACACCATATATTTT.

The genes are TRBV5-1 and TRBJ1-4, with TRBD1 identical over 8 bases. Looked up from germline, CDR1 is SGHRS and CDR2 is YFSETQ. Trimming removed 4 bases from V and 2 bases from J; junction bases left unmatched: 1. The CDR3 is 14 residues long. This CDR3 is CASSNRGTNEKLFF. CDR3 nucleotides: TGCGCCAGCAGCAACAGGGGGACTAATGAAAAACTGTTTTTT.

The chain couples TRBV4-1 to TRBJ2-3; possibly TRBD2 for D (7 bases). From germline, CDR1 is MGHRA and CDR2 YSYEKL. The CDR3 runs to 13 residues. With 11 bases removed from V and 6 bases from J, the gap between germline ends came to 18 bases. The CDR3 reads CAALGGPLDTQYF. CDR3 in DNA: TGCGCCGCCCTGGGGGGGCCCCTGGATACGCAGTATTTT.

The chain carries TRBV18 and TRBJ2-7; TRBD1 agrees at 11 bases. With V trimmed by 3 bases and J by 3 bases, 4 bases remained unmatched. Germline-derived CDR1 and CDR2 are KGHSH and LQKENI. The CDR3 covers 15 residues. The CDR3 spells CASSPTGTGGYEQYF. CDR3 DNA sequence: TGTGCCAGCTCACCTACCGGGACAGGGGGCTACGAGCAGTACTTC.

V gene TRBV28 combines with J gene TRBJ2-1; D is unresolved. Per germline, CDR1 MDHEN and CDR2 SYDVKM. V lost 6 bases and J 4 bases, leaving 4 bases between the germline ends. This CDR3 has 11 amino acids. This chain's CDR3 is CASRLYNEQFF. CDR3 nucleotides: TGTGCCAGCAGACTTTACAATGAGCAGTTCTTC.

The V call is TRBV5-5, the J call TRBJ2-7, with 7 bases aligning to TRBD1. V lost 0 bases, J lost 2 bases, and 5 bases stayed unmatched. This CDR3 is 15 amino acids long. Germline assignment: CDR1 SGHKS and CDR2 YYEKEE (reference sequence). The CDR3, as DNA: TGTGCCAGCAGCTTGGTCCCAGGGGGAACCTACGAGCAGTACTTC. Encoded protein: CASSLVPGGTYEQYF.

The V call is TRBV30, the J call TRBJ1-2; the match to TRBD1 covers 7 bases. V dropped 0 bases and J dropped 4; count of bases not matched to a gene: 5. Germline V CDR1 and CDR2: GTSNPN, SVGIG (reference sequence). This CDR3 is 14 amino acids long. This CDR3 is CAWSVLGDSYGYTF. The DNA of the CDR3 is TGTGCCTGGAGTGTGCTAGGGGACAGCTATGGCTACACCTTC.

The chain's CDR3 is CASSQADTGELFF. Written as DNA, the CDR3 is TGTGCCAGCAGCCAAGCAGACACCGGGGAGCTGTTTTTT. The V and J genes are TRBV3-1 (or the pseudogene TRBV3-2) and TRBJ2-2; no definite D call. The germline CDR1 and CDR2 sequences are LGHDT and YNNKEL (reference sequence). The CDR3 totals 13 residues. Trimming cost V 1 base and J 3 bases, with 3 bases left between them.

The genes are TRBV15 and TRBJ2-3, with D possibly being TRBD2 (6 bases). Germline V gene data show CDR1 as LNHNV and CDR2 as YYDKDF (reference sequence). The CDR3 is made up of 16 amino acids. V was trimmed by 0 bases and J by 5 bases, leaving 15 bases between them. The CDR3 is CATSRDSPGEEDTQYF. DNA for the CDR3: TGTGCCACCAGCAGAGATTCTCCGGGAGAGGAAGATACGCAGTATTTT.

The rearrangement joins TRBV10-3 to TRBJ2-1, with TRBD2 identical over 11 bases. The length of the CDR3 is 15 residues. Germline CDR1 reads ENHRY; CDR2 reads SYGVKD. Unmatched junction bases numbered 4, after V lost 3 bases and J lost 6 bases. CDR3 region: CAISDSGGVPNEQFF. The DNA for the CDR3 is TGTGCCATCAGTGATAGCGGGGGGGTCCCCAATGAGCAGTTCTTC.

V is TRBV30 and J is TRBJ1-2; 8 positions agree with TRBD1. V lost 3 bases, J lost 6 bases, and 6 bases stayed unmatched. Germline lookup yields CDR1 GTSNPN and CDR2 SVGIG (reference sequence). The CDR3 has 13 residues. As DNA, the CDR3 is TGTGCCTGGAGCCGACAGGGGATAGATGGCTACACCTTC. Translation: CAWSRQGIDGYTF.

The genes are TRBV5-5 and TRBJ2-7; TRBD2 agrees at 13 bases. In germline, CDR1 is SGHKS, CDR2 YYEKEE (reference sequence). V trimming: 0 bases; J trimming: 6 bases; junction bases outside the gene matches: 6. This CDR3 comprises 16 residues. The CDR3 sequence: CASSLERTSGSFEQYF. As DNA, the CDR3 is TGTGCCAGCAGCTTGGAGCGGACTAGCGGGAGTTTCGAGCAGTACTTC.

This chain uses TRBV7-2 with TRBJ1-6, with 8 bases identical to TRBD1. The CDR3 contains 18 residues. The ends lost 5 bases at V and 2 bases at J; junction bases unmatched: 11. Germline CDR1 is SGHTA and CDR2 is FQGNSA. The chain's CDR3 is CASSSRDRGAAYNSPLHF. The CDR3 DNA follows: TGTGCCAGCAGCAGCAGAGACAGGGGTGCCGCCTATAATTCACCCCTCCACTTT.

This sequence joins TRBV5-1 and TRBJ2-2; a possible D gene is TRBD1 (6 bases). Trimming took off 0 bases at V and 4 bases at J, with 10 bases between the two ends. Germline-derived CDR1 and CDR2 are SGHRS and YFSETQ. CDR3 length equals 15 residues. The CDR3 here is CASSLAGAGTGELFF. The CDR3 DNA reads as TGCGCCAGCAGCTTGGCAGGGGCGGGCACCGGGGAGCTGTTTTTT.